Sequencing of this T cell receptor (beta chain) was carried out in a study of T cell repertoires and Cas9 in healthy adults. Study context: CD4 and CD8 compartments: SpCas9-reactive T cells profiled for potency, cytotoxicity, lineage.

With 6 bases clipped from V and 10 bases from J, the junction kept 10 bases outside the gene matches. The CDR3 runs to 15 residues. Germline values: CDR1 MNHEY, CDR2 SVGAGI. Clones were sequenced by immunoSEQ multiplex PCR, and TCRdb holds only the in-frame ones, with some missing. The data hold around 23,000 clones, with about nine tenths observed a single time. This chain joins TRBV6-5 and TRBJ2-1; the match to TRBD2 covers 12 bases. Sequencing used CD4+ effector T cells (CD127+, CD25-, CD137-, CD154-) from PBMCs; culture status not recorded. The receptor was derived from a human donor in good health. DNA for the CDR3: TGTGCCAGCAGCCGATCTAGCGGGAGGGCCTTGGAGCAGTTCTTC. Translation: CASSRSSGRALEQFF.